This T cell receptor beta chain was recovered during a study of long-term antiretroviral therapy in people with HIV. There are 15 residues in the CDR3. Germline assignment: CDR1 SNHLY and CDR2 FYNNEI. V lost 4 bases and J lost 2; bases outside the gene matches: 4. Samples were assayed with immunoSEQ v3.0 at survey level. Some clones are missing from TCRdb's copy, which holds only in-frame ones; the method was immunoSEQ multiplex PCR. The table includes around 43,000 clones, 94% detected once. To note about this clone: The antigen is unknown.

Study-wide results and limits: Gathering of blood took place between about 2003 and 2017, possibly under older ART regimens.

Specimen: unsorted PBMCs, collected about 9 years after starting antiretroviral therapy. The TCR sequence derives from a man aged 25-45 years with HIV. The chain employs TRBV2 and TRBJ1-2; 10 bases match TRBD1. CDR3: CASSGTGGSNYGYTF. CDR3 DNA: TGTGCCAGCAGTGGGACAGGGGGTTCGAACTATGGCTACACCTTC.